Following are 25 T cell receptor beta chains from one sample sequenced in a study of blood T cell repertoires in COVID-19. Sequencing used immunoSEQ multiplex PCR; TCRdb keeps in-frame clones, though not all of them. The sample has approximately 320,000 clones; about 82% are singletons. Sequenced: peripheral blood. Every receptor here comes from a human donor in a cohort sampled during active COVID-19.

The chain has TRBV7-9 and TRBJ1-1; a weak D match, TRBD1 (6 bases). Deletions cut 5 bases from V and 1 base from J, with 11 bases between. The CDR3 consists of 14 residues. Germline CDR1 SEHNR, CDR2 FQNEAQ (reference sequence). The CDR3 here is CASSAQGSNTEAFF. In DNA form, the CDR3 reads TGTGCCAGCAGCGCGCAGGGGTCGAACACTGAAGCTTTCTTT. The entire variable domain, with the rest obtained from reference TRBV7-9 and TRBJ1-1, is as follows: DTGVSQNPRHKITKRGQNVTFRCDPISEHNRLYWYRQTLGQGPEFLTYFQNEAQLEKSRLLSDRFSAERPKGSFSTLEIQRTEQGDSAMYLCASSAQGSNTEAFFGQGTRLTVV.

J is TRBJ1-2 and V is TRBV7-3, with no clear D. The CDR3 consists of 13 residues. The germline gives CDR1 SGHTA, CDR2 FQGTGA. V lost 3 bases and J 2 bases, leaving 7 bases between the germline ends. Here the CDR3 DNA reads TGTGCCAGCAGCTTCGACGGGAACTATGGCTACACCTTC. Amino acids: CASSFDGNYGYTF.

This clone was recorded once. V usage is TRBV2 and J usage is TRBJ1-2, with 8 bases lining up with TRBD1. Germline CDR1 reads SNHLY; CDR2 reads FYNNEI. This CDR3 is built from 11 residues. Trimming cost V 4 bases and J 12 bases; bases outside gene matches: 4. The CDR3 DNA reads as TGTGCCAGCAGTGTGGACAGGGCAAACACCTTC. Translating gives CASSVDRANTF. Full variable domain (missing parts from reference TRBV2 and TRBJ1-2): EPEVTQTPSHQVTQMGQEVILRCVPISNHLYFYWYRQILGQKVEFLVSFYNNEISEKSEIFDDQFSVERPDGSNFTLKIRSTKLEDSAMYFCASSVDRANTFGSGTRLTVV.

This clone was counted only a few times. CDR3 bases: TGCGCCAGCAGGGAAGACAGGATTTTGAACACTGAAGCTTTCTTT. Translating gives CASREDRILNTEAFF. V is TRBV5-1 and J is TRBJ1-1; D might be TRBD1 (6 bases). Deletions cut 5 bases from V and 0 bases from J, with 14 bases between. The CDR3 totals 15 residues. Germline V gene sequence: CDR1 SGHRS, CDR2 YFSETQ.

This chain joins TRBV19 and TRBJ1-4; 7 bases line up with TRBD1. After removal of 3 bases from V and 7 bases from J, the junction contained 11 bases not matched to a gene. The germline V gene has CDR1 LNHDA and CDR2 SQIVND (reference sequence). The CDR3 consists of 16 residues. The CDR3 nucleotides are TGTGCCAGTAGTATTTTTTTGGTACAGGGGATTGAAAAACTGTTTTTT. It is translated as CASSIFLVQGIEKLFF.

The chain combines TRBV2 with TRBJ1-1, with a possible D match to TRBD1 (5 bases). The germline V gene has CDR1 SNHLY and CDR2 FYNNEI. The CDR3 has 11 amino acids. V was trimmed by 6 bases and J by 8 bases, leaving 10 bases between them. The CDR3 sequence is CASRDYREAFF. The CDR3 bases are TGTGCCAGCAGGGATTACAGGGAAGCTTTCTTT.

The genes are TRBV6-5 and TRBJ2-4, with 7 bases lining up with TRBD2. The CDR3 has 11 residues. The V gene's germline CDR1 is MNHEY and CDR2 SVGAGI. The V segment lost 7 bases and the J segment 9 bases; nucleotides outside the gene matches: 3. In nucleotides, the CDR3 is TGTGCCAGCACTTGGGAGGGCATTCAGTACTTC. The encoded protein is CASTWEGIQYF.

This clone appeared once. V gene TRBV6-5 combines with J gene TRBJ1-3, with TRBD1 as a possible D gene (5 bases). Trimming took 2 bases from V and 3 from J, leaving 11 bases between them. This CDR3 contains 15 residues. Germline CDR1 and CDR2: MNHEY and SVGAGI. CDR3 sequence (DNA): TGTGCCAGCAGTTACGGCGGGACCTTTGGAAACACCATATATTTT. This encodes CASSYGGTFGNTIYF.

On this clone: Additional DNA sequences in this sample encode the identical CDR3. The chain combines TRBV7-9 with TRBJ1-2; the D gene is possibly TRBD1 (6 bases). CDR1 and CDR2 (germline): SEHNR, FQNEAQ (reference sequence). The CDR3 loop spans 13 amino acids. Deletions cut 5 bases from V and 2 bases from J, with 9 bases between. CDR3 sequence: CASSPGQNYGYTF. CDR3 DNA: TGTGCCAGCAGCCCGGGACAAAACTATGGCTACACCTTC.

This chain uses TRBV6-6 with TRBJ1-3; a possible D gene is TRBD1 (6 bases). V was shortened by 2 bases and J by 1 base, with 12 bases between the two germline ends. The CDR3 spans 16 residues. Germline CDR1 MNHNY, CDR2 SVGAGI (reference sequence). CDR3 loop: CASSYPTGVSGNTIYF. The DNA of the CDR3 is TGTGCCAGCAGTTACCCGACAGGAGTTTCTGGAAACACCATATATTTT.

This clone was observed a few times. V and J are TRBV7-9 and TRBJ1-1, with TRBD1 matching 7 bases. This CDR3 has 17 amino acids. The V segment lost 5 bases and the J segment 1 base; nucleotides outside the gene matches: 13. Germline CDR1 and CDR2: SEHNR and FQNEAQ (reference sequence). CDR3 amino acids: CASSRGVGGGENTEAFF. The CDR3 bases are TGTGCCAGCAGCCGAGGGGTTGGAGGGGGCGAGAACACTGAAGCTTTCTTT.

This clone was detected only once. V usage is TRBV7-2 and J usage is TRBJ1-6, with 10 bases that match TRBD1. The trim removed 5 bases at V and 11 bases at J, leaving 3 bases unmatched. CDR1 and CDR2 (germline): SGHTA, FQGNSA. This CDR3 has 13 residues. This CDR3 reads CASSRTGGPPLHF. CDR3 DNA sequence: TGTGCCAGCAGCCGGACAGGGGGTCCACCCCTCCACTTT.

The rearrangement joins TRBV12-3 or TRBV12-4 to TRBJ2-2; D is perhaps TRBD2 (5 bases). Trimming removed 6 bases at V and 6 bases at J, with 11 bases between. There are 13 residues in the CDR3. CDR3 nucleotides: TGTGCCAGCAGAATGGACTCAGCCGGGGAGCTGTTTTTT. Its translation: CASRMDSAGELFF.

The V gene is TRBV7-9, the J gene TRBJ1-3, with TRBD1 matching over 9 bases. CDR1 and CDR2 from the germline V gene are SEHNR and FQNEAQ (reference sequence). After removal of 4 bases from V and 0 bases from J, the junction contained 4 bases not matched to a gene. The CDR3 totals 16 residues. The CDR3 region has the DNA TGTGCCAGCAGCTCGCGGGACAGGGTCTCTGGAAACACCATATATTTT. Translation gives CASSSRDRVSGNTIYF.

This chain uses TRBV30 with TRBJ1-3, with D tentatively TRBD1 (6 bases). Germline lookup yields CDR1 GTSNPN and CDR2 SVGIG (reference sequence). This CDR3 is built from 15 residues. Trimming took off 2 bases at V and 0 bases at J, with 11 bases between the two ends. The CDR3 nucleotides read TGTGCCTGGAGTAAACAGGGAAACTCTGGAAACACCATATATTTT. As protein: CAWSKQGNSGNTIYF.

The table lists this clone with a few counts. V is TRBV7-9 and J is TRBJ1-6, with D maybe TRBD1 (5 bases). There are 14 residues in the CDR3. V gave up 3 bases and J gave up 9 bases, with 12 bases separating them. Germline CDR1 and CDR2: SEHNR and FQNEAQ (reference sequence). In DNA form, the CDR3 reads TGTGCCAGCAGCTTGGAGGGACTCCTTTCACCCCTCCACTTT. Translated: CASSLEGLLSPLHF.

The chain combines TRBV3-1 (or the pseudogene TRBV3-2) with TRBJ2-7; 10 bases fit TRBD2. V trimming: 0 bases; J trimming: 1 base; junction bases outside the gene matches: 9. The CDR3 loop spans 18 amino acids. Germline V gives CDR1 LGHDT, CDR2 YNNKEL (reference sequence). The CDR3 sequence is CASSQDLSGGTLSYEQYF. DNA of the CDR3: TGTGCCAGCAGCCAAGATCTTAGCGGGGGGACCCTGTCCTACGAGCAGTACTTC.

This chain joins TRBV5-6 and TRBJ1-2; 10 positions match TRBD1. The germline V gene encodes CDR1 SGHDT and CDR2 YYEEEE. This CDR3 spans 13 amino acids. V shed 2 bases, J shed 6 bases, and the junction held 1 base outside the gene matches. The CDR3 nucleotides are TGTGCCAGCAGCTTAGACAGGGGGCATGGCTACACCTTC. Its translation is CASSLDRGHGYTF.

The rearrangement uses TRBV7-3 and TRBJ2-7; 8 bases are shared with TRBD1. After removal of 5 bases from V and 5 bases from J, the junction contained 11 bases not matched to a gene. Germline assignment: CDR1 SGHTA and CDR2 FQGTGA. The CDR3 consists of 15 residues. Written as DNA, the CDR3 is TGTGCCAGCAGCCAACTTGACAGGGGCATCGACGAGCAGTACTTC. It encodes CASSQLDRGIDEQYF.

The rearrangement uses TRBV30 and TRBJ2-1, with 14 bases matching TRBD2. With V trimmed by 2 bases and J by 9 bases, 6 bases remained unmatched. The CDR3 extends over 15 amino acids. Germline CDR1 reads GTSNPN; CDR2 reads SVGIG (reference sequence). CDR3 residues: CAWSKPGLAGVEQFF. CDR3 DNA: TGTGCCTGGAGTAAACCGGGACTAGCGGGGGTTGAGCAGTTCTTC.

The V gene is TRBV5-1, the J gene TRBJ2-5; 7 bases match TRBD1. From germline, CDR1 is SGHRS and CDR2 YFSETQ. The CDR3 consists of 16 residues. The V segment lost 4 bases and the J segment 0 bases; nucleotides outside the gene matches: 9. The CDR3 region has the DNA TGCGCCAGCAGCGAGACCGGGACAGAGTACCAAGAGACCCAGTACTTC. Translated: CASSETGTEYQETQYF. The entire variable domain, with the rest obtained from reference TRBV5-1 and TRBJ2-5, is as follows: KAGVTQTPRYLIKTRGQQVTLSCSPISGHRSVSWYQQTPGQGLQFLFEYFSETQRNKGNFPGRFSGRQFSNSRSEMNVSTLELGDSALYLCASSETGTEYQETQYFGPGTRLLVL.

This chain joins TRBV6-5 and TRBJ1-2, with TRBD1 identical over 8 bases. The V gene end was trimmed by 0 bases and the J gene end by 4 bases; junction bases not matched to a gene: 7. The germline V gene has CDR1 MNHEY and CDR2 SVGAGI. The CDR3 sequence is 16 residues long. The DNA of the CDR3 is TGTGCCAGCAGTTACTCGCTCCAGGGGGCGGGCTATGGCTACACCTTC. Its protein is CASSYSLQGAGYGYTF.

CDR3 DNA: TGTGCCAGCAGTTACTCATCGAGGAGGGGCTCACCCCTCCACTTT. Translating it yields CASSYSSRRGSPLHF. The V call is TRBV6-5, the J call TRBJ1-6, with a weak D call TRBD1 (5 bases). The germline CDR1 and CDR2 sequences are MNHEY and SVGAGI. V lost 0 bases to trimming and J lost 10 bases, with 13 bases between them. There are 15 residues in the CDR3.

V gene TRBV29-1 combines with J gene TRBJ1-4; D ambiguous. V lost 3 bases and J 11 bases, leaving 4 bases between the germline ends. The CDR3 length is 9 residues. Germline-derived CDR1 and CDR2 are SQVTM and ANQGSEA. Here the CDR3 DNA reads TGCAGCGTTGAGGAGAAACTGTTTTTT. This translates into CSVEEKLFF.

This clone has only one observation. The chain joins TRBV7-3 to TRBJ2-3, with TRBD2 as a possible D gene (5 bases). Germline V lookup: CDR1 SGHTA, CDR2 FQGTGA. Trimming cost V 1 base and J 3 bases, with 14 bases left between them. The length of the CDR3 is 16 residues. For the CDR3, the DNA is TGTGCCAGCAGCTTAATGGCTCTCTCGGGAACAGATACGCAGTATTTT. It is translated as CASSLMALSGTDTQYF.